This entry features one T cell receptor (beta chain) sequence. The sample is drawn from a study of shared clonotypes between healthy human individuals. The method was immunoSEQ multiplex PCR; TCRdb's version includes in-frame clones alone and lacks a portion of them. The sample includes some 2 million clones, approximately 94% of them seen just once. It was CD45RO-negative cells, positively selected for CCR7, that made up naive CD8 cells, with terminally differentiated effector memory CD45RA+ cells excluded. Specimen: naive CD8+ T cells sorted from blood. The source of this sequence is a man between 18 and 35 years old in good health.

CDR3 protein: CASSDREPDTQYF. Written as DNA, the CDR3 is TGTGCCAGCAGCGACAGGGAGCCAGATACGCAGTATTTT. This chain connects TRBV27 to TRBJ2-3; 7 bases align to TRBD1. CDR1 MNHEY and CDR2 SMNVEV come from the germline V gene (reference sequence). This CDR3 comprises 13 residues. V was pared by 6 bases and J by 4 bases, with 4 bases of the junction left unmatched.